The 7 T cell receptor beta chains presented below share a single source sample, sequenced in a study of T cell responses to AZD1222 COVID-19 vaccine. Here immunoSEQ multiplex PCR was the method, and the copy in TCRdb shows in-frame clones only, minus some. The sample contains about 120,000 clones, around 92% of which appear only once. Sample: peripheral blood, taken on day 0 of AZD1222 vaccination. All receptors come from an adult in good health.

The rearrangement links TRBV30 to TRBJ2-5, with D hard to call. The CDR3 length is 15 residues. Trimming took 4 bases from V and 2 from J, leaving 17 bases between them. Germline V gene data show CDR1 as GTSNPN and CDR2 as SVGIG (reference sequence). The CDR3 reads CAWNEVMSPQETQYF. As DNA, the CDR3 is TGTGCCTGGAACGAGGTTATGAGTCCTCAAGAGACCCAGTACTTC.

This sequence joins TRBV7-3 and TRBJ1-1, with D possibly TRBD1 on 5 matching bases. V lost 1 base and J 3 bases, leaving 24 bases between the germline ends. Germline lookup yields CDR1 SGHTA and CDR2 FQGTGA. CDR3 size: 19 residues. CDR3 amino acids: CASSLKPPGRGLGYTEAFF. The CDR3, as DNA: TGTGCCAGCAGCTTAAAACCCCCCGGGAGGGGTTTAGGATACACTGAAGCTTTCTTT.

CDR3 bases: TGTGCCAGCAGCTTGGTCCCCCAGCGTCCTTCTGTGAGTTCCGAGCAGTACTTC. Its translation: CASSLVPQRPSVSSEQYF. The rearrangement uses TRBV5-5 and TRBJ2-7, with unresolved D. Trimming cost V 0 bases and J 6 bases, with 25 bases left between them. CDR1 is SGHKS, CDR2 YYEKEE, per germline (reference sequence). The CDR3 extends over 18 amino acids.

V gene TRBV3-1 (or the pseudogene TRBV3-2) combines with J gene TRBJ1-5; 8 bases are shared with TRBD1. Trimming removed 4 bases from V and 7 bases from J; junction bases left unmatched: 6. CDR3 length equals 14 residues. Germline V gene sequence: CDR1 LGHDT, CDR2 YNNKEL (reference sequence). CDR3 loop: CASSLGQGGQPQHF. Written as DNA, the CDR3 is TGTGCCAGCAGCCTCGGACAGGGAGGGCAGCCCCAGCATTTT.

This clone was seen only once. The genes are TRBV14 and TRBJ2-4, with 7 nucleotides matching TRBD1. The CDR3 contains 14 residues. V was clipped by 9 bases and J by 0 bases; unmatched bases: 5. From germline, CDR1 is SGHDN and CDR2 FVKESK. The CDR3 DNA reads TGTGCCAGGAAGGGGGCTTTAGCCAAAAACATTCAGTACTTC. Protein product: CARKGALAKNIQYF.

The CDR3 sequence: CASSKDREGKLFF. DNA for the CDR3: TGTGCCAGCAGCAAGGACAGGGAAGGAAAACTGTTTTTT. V and J are TRBV7-6 and TRBJ1-4; TRBD1 matches at 8 bases. The CDR3 extends over 13 amino acids. Germline V gene sequence: CDR1 SGHVS, CDR2 FNYEAQ. With 5 bases clipped from V and 10 bases from J, the junction kept 6 bases outside the gene matches.

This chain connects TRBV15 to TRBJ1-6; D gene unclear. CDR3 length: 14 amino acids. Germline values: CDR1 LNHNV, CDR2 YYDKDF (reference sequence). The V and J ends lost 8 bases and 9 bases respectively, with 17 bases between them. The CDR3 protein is CATSQSRLLSPLHF. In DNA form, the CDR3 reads TGTGCCACCTCCCAATCCAGGCTCCTTTCACCCCTCCACTTT.